A selection of T cell receptor beta chains follows, all from one sample in a study of blood T cells in healthy people across ages. TCRdb reanalysed the 5' RACE reads using MiXCR and keeps one entry per CDR3 protein. Found here are some 930,000 distinct CDR3 sequences, almost 30% of them singletons; the top ten hold roughly 10%. This same sample was also part of a study on T cells of mothers and their children.

What was sequenced was blood. Receptor source: a middle-aged woman in good health. The CDR3 runs from the conserved cysteine through the conserved F or W. The D gene is left open where the match is weak. The size field is filled for only some rows; it gives once, few, many or a size class.

>-|-|TRBJ2-7|TRBV20-1
CSAEPESSSYEQYF
TGCAGTGCCGAGCCCGAATCCTCCTCCTACGAGCAGTACTTC
>TRBD2|many|TRBJ2-1|TRBV4-3
CASSQRLAGGPFNEQFF
TGCGCCAGCAGCCAACGACTAGCGGGGGGGCCATTCAATGAGCAGTTCTTC
>-|many|TRBJ1-1|TRBV9
CASRDPNTEAFF
TGTGCCAGCAGGGACCCGAACACTGAAGCTTTCTTT
>TRBD2|many|TRBJ2-7|TRBV4-3
CASSQGLAGGPYEQYF
TGCGCCAGCAGCCAAGGACTAGCGGGGGGGCCTTACGAGCAGTACTTC
>TRBD2|-|TRBJ2-7|TRBV7-2
CVSSGGTGYYEQYF
TGTGTCAGCAGCGGGGGTACAGGTTACTACGAGCAGTACTTC
>-|many|TRBJ2-7|TRBV29-1
CSVEAPYEQYF
TGCAGCGTTGAGGCCCCCTACGAGCAGTACTTC
>-|many|TRBJ2-7|TRBV21-1
CASSKAVAGGAYEQYF
-
>-|-|TRBJ1-2|TRBV7-2
CASSSVRSNYGYTF
TGTGCCAGCAGCTCGGTTCGGTCTAACTATGGCTACACCTTC
>TRBD1|once|TRBJ2-5|TRBV7-2
CASSLETTGGQETQYF
TGTGCCAGCAGCTTAGAAACAACAGGGGGCCAGGAGACCCAGTACTTC
>TRBD2|-|TRBJ2-1|TRBV10-3
CAISDYVGGMGNEQFF
TGTGCCATCAGTGACTACGTGGGGGGGATGGGCAATGAGCAGTTCTTC
>-|-|TRBJ2-6|TRBV28
CASSLDQGGGANVLTF
TGTGCCAGCAGTTTGGACCAGGGGGGTGGGGCCAACGTCCTGACTTTC
>TRBD2|-|TRBJ2-5|TRBV4-1
CASSVGTSRQETQYF
TGCGCCAGCAGCGTCGGGACTAGCCGACAAGAGACCCAGTACTTC
>TRBD1|-|TRBJ1-2|TRBV20-1
CRHASIGGINYGYTF
TGCAGGCACGCGTCAATAGGGGGCATAAACTATGGCTACACCTTC
>-|few|TRBJ2-7|TRBV6-1
CASRGAGAIYEQYF
TGTGCCAGCAGGGGCGCGGGGGCTATCTACGAGCAGTACTTC
>-|-|TRBJ2-7|TRBV10-3
CAVSESGYEQYF
TGTGCCGTCAGTGAGTCAGGGTACGAGCAGTACTTC
>-|-|TRBJ2-3|TRBV9
CASSVVVGVDTQYF
TGTGCCAGCAGCGTAGTAGTGGGGGTGGATACGCAGTATTTT
>-|-|TRBJ2-7|TRBV4-3
CASSQGIFSEGYEQYF
TGCGCCAGCAGCCAAGGGATATTTTCGGAGGGGTACGAGCAGTACTTC
>-|few|TRBJ1-1|TRBV29-1
CSVGTVVGNTEAFF
TGCAGCGTTGGGACAGTTGTTGGGAACACTGAAGCTTTCTTT
>-|-|TRBJ1-5|TRBV29-1
CSVSTGFHGSNQPQHF
TGCAGCGTCTCTACAGGGTTCCATGGCAGCAATCAGCCCCAGCATTTT
>-|-|TRBJ1-4|TRBV4-3
CASSQATQDGEKLFF
TGCGCCAGCAGCCAAGCAACACAGGATGGTGAAAAACTGTTTTTT
>TRBD2|-|TRBJ2-4|TRBV12-3/TRBV12-4
CASSSPGGRTLAKNIQYF
TGTGCCAGCAGTTCCCCGGGGGGGAGAACCTTAGCCAAAAACATTCAGTACTTC
>TRBD1|-|TRBJ1-1|TRBV5-1
CASSPTLTGAVNTEAFF
TGCGCCAGCAGCCCGACCCTGACAGGGGCAGTGAACACTGAAGCTTTCTTT
>-|-|TRBJ2-2|TRBV27
CASSLIVRNFLTGELFF
TGTGCCAGCAGTTTAATCGTTAGGAACTTCCTCACCGGGGAGCTGTTTTTT
>TRBD2|many|TRBJ2-7|TRBV10-3
CAITDGGGVVDEQYF
TGTGCCATCACCGACGGGGGAGGGGTGGTCGACGAGCAGTACTTC
>TRBD1|-|TRBJ1-1|TRBV9
CASRGDRGRDEAFF
TGTGCCAGCAGAGGCGACAGGGGGCGGGATGAAGCTTTCTTT
>TRBD1|-|TRBJ1-3|TRBV6-6
CATRQGGDTIYF
TGTGCCACCCGACAGGGAGGGGACACCATATATTTT
>-|-|TRBJ1-1|TRBV3-1
CASHSGAVNTEAFF
TGTGCCAGCCACTCGGGGGCGGTGAACACTGAAGCTTTCTTT
>-|-|TRBJ1-2|TRBV5-1
CASSLTAGNYGYTF
TGCGCCAGCAGCTTGACGGCAGGGAACTATGGCTACACCTTC
>TRBD2|-|TRBJ2-1|TRBV2
CASSEGSGSANEQFF
TGTGCCAGCAGTGAGGGTAGCGGGTCGGCCAATGAGCAGTTCTTC
>-|-|TRBJ2-2|TRBV12-5
CASGLVPGSLNTGELFF
TGTGCTAGTGGTTTGGTACCCGGGTCCCTGAACACCGGGGAGCTGTTTTTT
>TRBD1|many|TRBJ2-4|TRBV10-2
CASSESGQGINIQYF
TGCGCCAGCAGTGAGTCGGGACAGGGGATCAACATTCAGTACTTC
>-|many|TRBJ2-5|TRBV7-2
CASSLAGRQETQYF
TGTGCCAGCAGCTTAGCCGGCAGACAAGAGACCCAGTACTTC
>TRBD2|-|TRBJ2-3|TRBV12-5
CASGLVLRLAGGPTDTQYF
TGTGCTAGTGGTTTGGTACTGCGCCTAGCGGGGGGGCCGACAGATACGCAGTATTTT
>-|few|TRBJ1-4|TRBV7-9
CASTPGEGAKLFF
TGTGCCAGCACCCCCGGCGAGGGTGCAAAACTGTTTTTT
>-|-|TRBJ2-2|TRBV11-2
CASSFLISDPNTGELFF
TGTGCCAGCAGCTTCCTCATTAGCGACCCGAACACCGGGGAGCTGTTTTTT
>-|many|TRBJ2-7|TRBV5-5
CASSLALTSSYEQYF
TGTGCCAGCAGCTTGGCCCTGACCAGCTCCTACGAGCAGTACTTC
>-|-|TRBJ1-1|TRBV27
CASSLLDTETEAFF
TGTGCCAGCAGTTTATTGGACACGGAGACTGAAGCTTTCTTT
>-|many|TRBJ2-7|TRBV7-2
CASSLGRGQYEQYF
TGTGCCAGCAGCTTGGGGCGGGGACAATACGAGCAGTACTTC
>-|many|TRBJ2-7|TRBV12-3/TRBV12-4
CASSRIRQQYF
TGTGCCAGCAGCCGTATACGACAGCAGTACTTC
>-|-|TRBJ2-1|TRBV5-1
CASSLGGGSSNEQFF
TGCGCCAGCAGCTTGGGCGGCGGGTCTAGTAATGAGCAGTTCTTC
>-|-|TRBJ1-1|TRBV27
CASSLVRGAPNTEAFF
TGTGCCAGCAGTTTAGTCCGGGGGGCTCCGAACACTGAAGCTTTCTTT
>-|many|TRBJ2-7|TRBV12-3/TRBV12-4
CASRAKTRDREGSEQYF
TGTGCCAGCAGGGCCAAAACCCGGGACCGGGAAGGTTCCGAGCAGTACTTC
>TRBD1|few|TRBJ2-2|TRBV5-1
CASGTGKPNTGELFF
TGCGCCAGCGGGACAGGGAAACCGAACACCGGGGAGCTGTTTTTT
>-|-|TRBJ2-1|TRBV13
CASSLTAGTSYNEQFF
TGTGCCAGCAGCTTAACCGCCGGGACCAGCTACAATGAGCAGTTCTTC
>-|few|TRBJ2-3|TRBV11-1
CASRISGNTQYF
TGTGCCAGCCGAATATCTGGAAATACGCAGTATTTT
>-|many|TRBJ1-1|TRBV7-6
CASSLLQGEGTEAFF
TGTGCCAGCAGCTTACTCCAGGGAGAAGGCACTGAAGCTTTCTTT
>-|few|TRBJ2-3|TRBV4-2
CASSQDRIADTQYF
TGTGCCAGCAGCCAAGATAGGATCGCGGATACGCAGTATTTT
>-|-|TRBJ1-2|TRBV7-2
CASSLGQGLFGYTF
TGTGCCAGCAGCTTAGGTCAGGGATTGTTTGGCTACACCTTC